The 15 T cell receptor beta chains presented below share a single source sample, sequenced in a study of control samples from healthy donors and cancer patients. Assay: immunoSEQ multiplex PCR; the TCRdb copy retains only in-frame clones and omits some. The table shows approximately 120,000 clones, with about nine tenths occurring only once. Sequences were obtained from blood. Every receptor here comes from a human donor in good health. The donor label of this sample is uncertain.

This clone was seen just once. This CDR3 reads CASSLEGTYYSPLHF. DNA for the CDR3: TGTGCCAGCAGCTTAGAGGGGACCTACTATTCACCCCTCCACTTT. V and J are TRBV11-2 and TRBJ1-6; D is possibly TRBD1 (5 bases). CDR3 length equals 15 residues. Trimming took 0 bases from V and 8 from J, leaving 11 bases between them. Germline loops: CDR1 SGHAT, CDR2 FQNNGV.

This chain links TRBV5-6 with TRBJ1-6, with 7 bases that match TRBD1. V was pared by 5 bases and J by 4 bases, with 3 bases of the junction left unmatched. This CDR3 is built from 14 residues. Germline lookup yields CDR1 SGHDT and CDR2 YYEEEE. The CDR3 bases are TGTGCCAGCAGTGGACAGGTTTATAATTCACCCCTCCACTTT. Translated, it gives CASSGQVYNSPLHF.

The chain has TRBV3-1 (or the pseudogene TRBV3-2) and TRBJ1-1, with D possibly being TRBD1 (5 bases). The CDR3 is 13 residues long. Germline values: CDR1 LGHDT, CDR2 YNNKEL (reference sequence). Trimming took off 4 bases at V and 8 bases at J, with 14 bases between the two ends. CDR3 loop: CASSLGGAFEAFF. In nucleotides, the CDR3 is TGTGCCAGCAGCCTTGGAGGGGCCTTCGAAGCTTTCTTT.

This clone has just a few counts. The rearrangement uses TRBV5-1 and TRBJ1-5, with no clear D. The CDR3 runs 14 residues. The V gene lost 0 bases and the J gene lost 0 bases, with 4 bases spanning the gap. Germline V gives CDR1 SGHRS, CDR2 YFSETQ. The CDR3 DNA sequence: TGCGCCAGCAGCTTGGATGGTAGCAATCAGCCCCAGCATTTT. As protein: CASSLDGSNQPQHF.

CDR3 amino acids: CASSYGSSGDEQFF. The CDR3, as DNA: TGTGCCAGCAGTTACGGGAGCAGCGGCGATGAGCAGTTCTTC. The rearrangement joins TRBV7-9 to TRBJ2-1; perhaps TRBD2 as D (6 bases). V shed 6 bases and J shed 8 bases, with 17 bases lying between them. CDR1 and CDR2 (germline): SEHNR, FQNEAQ (reference sequence). The CDR3 is made up of 14 amino acids.

V is TRBV4-2 and J is TRBJ2-1; D is unclear. In germline, CDR1 is LGHNA, CDR2 YNFKEQ. Trimming removed 1 base from V and 5 bases from J, with 6 bases in between. CDR3 length equals 13 residues. The CDR3 loop reads CASSQGTNNEQFF. In DNA, the CDR3 is TGTGCCAGCAGCCAAGGGACCAACAATGAGCAGTTCTTC.

In DNA form, the CDR3 reads TGTGCCAGTAGCCGGGGAGGCTATGGCTACACCTTC. Translated: CASSRGGYGYTF. V and J are TRBV19 and TRBJ1-2; D remains ambiguous. The ends were cut back, 6 bases at V and 4 bases at J, with 9 bases in the middle. This CDR3 comprises 12 residues. Germline assignment: CDR1 LNHDA and CDR2 SQIVND (reference sequence).

The V call is TRBV5-1, the J call TRBJ2-3; D is ambiguous. CDR1 is SGHRS and CDR2 is YFSETQ in the germline V gene. The CDR3 length is 14 residues. Trimming cost V 0 bases and J 1 base, with 6 bases left between them. The CDR3 here is CASSLGSGTDTQYF. Here the CDR3 DNA reads TGCGCCAGCAGCTTGGGAAGCGGCACAGATACGCAGTATTTT.

The chain uses TRBV19 and TRBJ1-6; D uncertain. Germline CDR1 is LNHDA and CDR2 is SQIVND (reference sequence). The ends were cut back, 6 bases at V and 10 bases at J, with 16 bases in the middle. This CDR3 spans 14 amino acids. The CDR3 spells CASRVEGMASPLHF. CDR3 DNA sequence: TGTGCCAGTAGGGTCGAGGGTATGGCGTCACCCCTCCACTTT.

This rearrangement joins TRBV3-1 (or the pseudogene TRBV3-2) to TRBJ1-1; D may be TRBD1 (6 bases). The CDR3 totals 18 residues. Trimming removed 1 base from V and 1 base from J, with 19 bases in between. The germline CDR1 and CDR2 sequences are LGHDT and YNNKEL (reference sequence). The CDR3, as DNA: TGTGCCAGCAGCCAAGGTCTACCGGGGGGCAGAAGGAACACTGAAGCTTTCTTT. Translating gives CASSQGLPGGRRNTEAFF.

V usage is TRBV19 and J usage is TRBJ1-4; D unresolved. Germline V gene sequence: CDR1 LNHDA, CDR2 SQIVND (reference sequence). The CDR3 has 14 residues. Trimming removed 4 bases from V and 6 bases from J, with 12 bases in between. The CDR3 loop is CASSSSGFDEKLFF. The CDR3 DNA is TGTGCCAGTAGTAGTTCCGGGTTTGATGAAAAACTGTTTTTT. Complete variable domain (other parts from reference TRBV19 and TRBJ1-4): DGGITQSPKYLFRKEGQNVTLSCEQNLNHDAMYWYRQDPGQGLRLIYYSQIVNDFQKGDIAEGYSVSREKKESFPLTVTSAQKNPTAFYLCASSSSGFDEKLFFGSGTQLSVL.

The V call is TRBV5-4, the J call TRBJ2-2; D is perhaps TRBD1 (6 bases). Per the germline V gene, CDR1 is SGHNT and CDR2 is YYREEE (reference sequence). V was pared by 4 bases and J by 8 bases, with 15 bases between. The CDR3 loop spans 14 amino acids. Here the CDR3 DNA reads TGTGCCAGCAGCCTAGGACAGTCGACTGGGGAGCTGTTTTTT. This translates into CASSLGQSTGELFF.

This clone was observed a few times. CDR3 residues: CASSLYQRGSTDTQYF. The CDR3 region has the DNA TGTGCCAGCAGTTTATATCAGCGGGGGAGCACAGATACGCAGTATTTT. The gene calls are TRBV27 and TRBJ2-3; 8 nucleotides align to TRBD2. There are 16 residues in the CDR3. From germline, CDR1 is MNHEY and CDR2 SMNVEV (reference sequence). Trimming at V came to 1 base and at J to 0 bases, leaving 3 bases not matched to a gene.

This chain joins TRBV3-1 (or the pseudogene TRBV3-2) and TRBJ1-3; 8 positions match TRBD1. The CDR3 runs to 14 residues. V trimming: 4 bases; J trimming: 5 bases; junction bases outside the gene matches: 4. Germline CDR1 LGHDT, CDR2 YNNKEL (reference sequence). The CDR3 DNA sequence: TGTGCCAGCAGCCTCGACAGGGGAAGAAACACCATATATTTT. Its translation is CASSLDRGRNTIYF.

The V and J genes are TRBV5-6 and TRBJ2-7; 9 bases line up with TRBD1. J gave up 6 bases and V 5 bases, and 15 bases lay outside the gene matches. The germline CDR1 and CDR2 sequences are SGHDT and YYEEEE. This CDR3 contains 16 residues. In DNA form, the CDR3 reads TGTGCCAGCAGACAGAGGGTTCGGGACAGGGCAGGCGAGCAGTACTTC. It translates to CASRQRVRDRAGEQYF.